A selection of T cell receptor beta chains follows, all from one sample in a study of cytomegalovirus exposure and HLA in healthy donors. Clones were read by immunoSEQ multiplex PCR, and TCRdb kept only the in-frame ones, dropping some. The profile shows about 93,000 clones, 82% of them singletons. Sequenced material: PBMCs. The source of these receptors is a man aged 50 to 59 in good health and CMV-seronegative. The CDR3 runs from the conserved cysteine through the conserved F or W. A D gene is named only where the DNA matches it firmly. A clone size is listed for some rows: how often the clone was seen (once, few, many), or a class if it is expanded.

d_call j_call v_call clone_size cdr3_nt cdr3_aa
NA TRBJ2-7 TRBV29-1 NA TGCAGCGTCACCCGGGGCTCCTACGAGCAGTACTTC CSVTRGSYEQYF
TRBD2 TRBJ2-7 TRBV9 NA TGTGCCAGCAGCGGAAGCGGGAGCGGGAGCGACGAGCAGTACTTC CASSGSGSGSDEQYF
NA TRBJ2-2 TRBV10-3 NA TGTGCCATCAGTGAGGACGGGATTTCCGGGGAGCTGTTTTTT CAISEDGISGELFF
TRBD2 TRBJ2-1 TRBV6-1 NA TGTGCCAGCAGTGAGGTTTATGATGTACGGGAGGTATACAATGAGCAGTTCTTC CASSEVYDVREVYNEQFF
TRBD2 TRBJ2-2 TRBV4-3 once TGCGCCAGCAGCCAAGATCTTGGATCTAGCGGAAACACCGGGGAGCTGTTTTTT CASSQDLGSSGNTGELFF
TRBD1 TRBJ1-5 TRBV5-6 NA TGTGCCAGCAGCTTGGAAGGGGGCAGTCAGCCCCAGCATTTT CASSLEGGSQPQHF
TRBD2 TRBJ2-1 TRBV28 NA TGTGCCAGCAGAACCTCTAGCGGGAGGGCCCCCCTCTACAATGAGCAGTTCTTC CASRTSSGRAPLYNEQFF
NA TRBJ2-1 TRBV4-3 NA TGCGCCAGCAGCCAAGAGGTTCCCTATAGCGATAGCTCCTACAATGAGCAGTTCTTC CASSQEVPYSDSSYNEQFF
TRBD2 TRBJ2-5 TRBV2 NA TGTGCCAGCGAGACTAGCGGAGAGACCCAGTACTTC CASETSGETQYF
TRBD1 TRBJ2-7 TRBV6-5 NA TGTGTCTCTCACAGGGGGCTGGGGTACGAGCAGTACTTC CVSHRGLGYEQYF
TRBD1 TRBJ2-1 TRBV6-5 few TGTGCCAGCAAACTCCTCCGGGACAGAAACAATGAGCAGTTCTTC CASKLLRDRNNEQFF
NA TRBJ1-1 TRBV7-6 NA TGTGCCAGCAGCCCCCTAGGAAACACTGAAGCTTTCTTT CASSPLGNTEAFF
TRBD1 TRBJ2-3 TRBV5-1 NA TGCGCCAGCAGCCCAGTCCCGGGACAGGGGGGGACAGATACGCAGTATTTT CASSPVPGQGGTDTQYF
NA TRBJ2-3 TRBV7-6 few TGTGCCAGCAGCTCCCAGGGGAGGGGGACGCAGTATTTT CASSSQGRGTQYF
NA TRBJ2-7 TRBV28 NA TGTGCCAGCAGTTTCACATCCTACGAGCAGTACTTC CASSFTSYEQYF
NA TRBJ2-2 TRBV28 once TGTGCCAGCAGCCTGAACACCGGGGAGCTGTTTTTT CASSLNTGELFF
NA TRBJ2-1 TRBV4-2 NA TGTGCCAGCAGCCAGGCCGGGGGCAATGAGCAGTTCTTC CASSQAGGNEQFF
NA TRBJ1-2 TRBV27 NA TGTGCCAGCAGTTTGCGGGGGCGATATGGCTACACCTTC CASSLRGRYGYTF
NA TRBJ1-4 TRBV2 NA TGTGCCAGCAGTGGCAGGGGTAATGAAAAACTGTTTTTT CASSGRGNEKLFF
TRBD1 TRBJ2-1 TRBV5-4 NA TGTGCCAGCAGCCCACCGGGACAGGGAAACAATGAGCAGTTCTTC CASSPPGQGNNEQFF
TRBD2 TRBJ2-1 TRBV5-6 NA TGTGCCAGCAGCTTGGGCGGGGGCTCCTACAATGAGCAGTTCTTC CASSLGGGSYNEQFF
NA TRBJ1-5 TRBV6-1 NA TGTGCCAGCAGTGAATTGAGGCAGACTAGCAATCAGCCCCAGCATTTT CASSELRQTSNQPQHF
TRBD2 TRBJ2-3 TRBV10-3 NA TGTGCCATCAGGACTAGCGGGAGTGACACAGATACGCAGTATTTT CAIRTSGSDTDTQYF
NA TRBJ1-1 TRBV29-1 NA TGCAGCGTTGGAATGTCTTCGCTGGACAGCGGGAAAGCTTTCTTT CSVGMSSLDSGKAFF
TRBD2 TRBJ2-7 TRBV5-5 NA TGTGCCAGCAGCTTGGATCTAGCGGGAGGGGGATACGAGCAGTACTTC CASSLDLAGGGYEQYF
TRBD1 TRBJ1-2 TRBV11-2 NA TGTGCCAGCAGCGCTCGCGGGACAGGATATGGCTACACCTTC CASSARGTGYGYTF
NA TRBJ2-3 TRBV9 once TGTGCCAGCAGGGAGACTAGCACAGATACGCAGTATTTT CASRETSTDTQYF
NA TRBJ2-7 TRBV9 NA TGTGCCAGCAGCGTAGGGGAGTCAAACTCCTACGAGCAGTACTTC CASSVGESNSYEQYF
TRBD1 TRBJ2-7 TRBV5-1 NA TGCGCCAGCAGCTCTTATGGGACAGGGAACGCCTACGAGCAGTACTTC CASSSYGTGNAYEQYF
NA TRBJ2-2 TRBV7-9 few TGTGCCAGCAGCTTAGGCCAGGGAGGCACCGGGGAGCTGTTTTTT CASSLGQGGTGELFF
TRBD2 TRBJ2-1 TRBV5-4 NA TGTGCCAGCAGCTCCGGGACTAGCTCCTACAATGAGCAGTTCTTC CASSSGTSSYNEQFF
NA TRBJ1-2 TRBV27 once TGTGCCAGCAGTATGGACTTTAACTATGGCTACACCTTC CASSMDFNYGYTF
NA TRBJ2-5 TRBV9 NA TGTGCCAGCAGCGTAGCAGCGAACCGAGAAGAGACCCAGTACTTC CASSVAANREETQYF
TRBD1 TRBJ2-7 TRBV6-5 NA TGTGCCAGCAGTTACTCTACCGGGACAGGGCGCGACGAGCAGTACTTC CASSYSTGTGRDEQYF
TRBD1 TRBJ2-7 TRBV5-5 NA TGTGCCAGCAGCCCGACCGGACAGGATCAGTACTTC CASSPTGQDQYF
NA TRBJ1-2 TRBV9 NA TGTGCCAGCAGCGTAGAAGGGGAAGCCTATGGCTACACCTTC CASSVEGEAYGYTF
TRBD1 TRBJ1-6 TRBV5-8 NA TGTGCCAGCAGCCCGACGACAGGGGGAAATTCACCCCTCCACTTT CASSPTTGGNSPLHF
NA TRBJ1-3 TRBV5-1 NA TGCGCCAGCAGCTTGGAGCAACTCTCTGGAAACACCATATATTTT CASSLEQLSGNTIYF
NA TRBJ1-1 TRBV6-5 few TGTGCCAGCAGTTATCGGGAGGTGGGTACTGAAGCTTTCTTT CASSYREVGTEAFF
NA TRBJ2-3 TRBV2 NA TGTGCCAGCAAAAAAGCGGAGCCCACCTCTACAGATACGCAGTATTTT CASKKAEPTSTDTQYF
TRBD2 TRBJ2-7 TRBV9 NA TGTGCCAGCAGCGTAGAGGCGGGAGCTGCCTACGAGCAGTACTTC CASSVEAGAAYEQYF
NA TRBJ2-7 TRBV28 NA TGTGCCAGCAGTCCCGGGACATTGGGGGCGGGCTACGAGCAGTACTTC CASSPGTLGAGYEQYF
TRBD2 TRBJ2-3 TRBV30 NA TGTGCCTGGAGTGTACTAGCGGCGCTAGATACGCAGTATTTT CAWSVLAALDTQYF
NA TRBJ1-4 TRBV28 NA TGTGCCAGCAGCCCCGGAGACAGGCGGAATGAAAAACTGTTTTTT CASSPGDRRNEKLFF
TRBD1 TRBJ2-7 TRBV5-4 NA TGTGCCAGCAGCTCGGACAGGGGGGACTACGAGCAGTACTTC CASSSDRGDYEQYF
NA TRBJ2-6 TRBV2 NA TGTGCCAGCAGGATTAACAGGGTCGGGGCCAACGTCCTGACTTTC CASRINRVGANVLTF
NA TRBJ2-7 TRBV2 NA TGTGCCAGCAGTGAGGGCGGGTACTCCTACGAGCAGTACTTC CASSEGGYSYEQYF
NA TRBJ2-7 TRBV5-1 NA TGCGCCAGCAGCTTGGTCAAGAGCTCCTACGAGCAGTACTTC CASSLVKSSYEQYF
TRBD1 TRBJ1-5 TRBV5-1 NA TGCGCCAGCAGCTTGGGGGGGACAGGGGGTCAGCCCCAGCATTTT CASSLGGTGGQPQHF
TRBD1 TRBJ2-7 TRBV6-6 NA TGTGCCAGCAGTATACGGACAGGGGAAGAGGCGCAGTACTTC CASSIRTGEEAQYF
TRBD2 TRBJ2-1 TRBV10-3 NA TGTGCCATCAGTGTCCTAGCGGGAGCGAACAATGAGCAGTTCTTC CAISVLAGANNEQFF
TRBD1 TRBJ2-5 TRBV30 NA TGTGCCTGGAGTGAGGGACAGGGGCCGCGGGAGACCCAGTACTTC CAWSEGQGPRETQYF
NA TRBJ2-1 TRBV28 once TGTGCCAGCAGTTACAGGGGGGGCTCCTACAATGAGCAGTTCTTC CASSYRGGSYNEQFF
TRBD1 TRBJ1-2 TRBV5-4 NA TGTGCCAGCAGCCAGGGACAGGGGGCTCTCGGCTACACCTTC CASSQGQGALGYTF